This record looks at one T cell receptor (beta chain) sequence and its context. This receptor's antigen is unknown. Base-call qualities are not available, and no considerably larger clone is one nucleotide away. This sample was taken from a study (dated by TCRdb to between 2021 and 2022). Survey-level sequencing on the immunoSEQ platform was used to profile the TCR beta chain repertoires. The original methods were these. Repertoire diversity was measured with the inverse Simpson index, and CDR3 amino acid length spectratypes and V-J pairing frequencies were compared. To annotate clonotypes specific to SARS-CoV-2, CMV, influenza A and EBV, TCR beta CDR3 sequences were compared against VDJdb. The table comes from immuneACCESS by way of TCRdb, which keeps in-frame sequences with V and J called. Part of the clones is missing from these tables; in studies checked, under half for an unresolved V gene and the rest for unknown reasons. D and trimming come from the DNA, and the V and J calls and clone size come from that table. The sample table contains about 68,000 clones; only one count was recorded for 90% to 95% of them. 4% to 5% of the sample belongs to the ten largest clones.

PBMCs were isolated from peripheral blood, and genomic DNA from unsorted PBMCs was used for TCR beta sequencing. The study at large found these results: According to the authors, more investigation is needed, including longitudinal sampling and evaluation of a control group.

Including cysteine and phenylalanine, the CDR3 has 15 amino acids. The only DNA kept is the CDR3, 45 bases in frame from the first base. Trimming at the junction amounts to 4 bases on V and 7 bases on J, and the germline ends lie 15 bases apart. The CDR1 and CDR2 encoded by the germline V gene are SGHRS and YFSETQ. The chain couples TRBV5-1 to TRBJ1-6; the D region possibly corresponds to TRBD1 (6 bases align). This sequence was found in a man between 40 and 49 years old with rheumatoid arthritis. Sequenced: PBMCs. The CDR3 reads as follows: CASSTPDRANSPLHF. DNA sequence: TGCGCCAGCAGCACCCCGGACAGAGCAAATTCACCCCTCCACTTT.